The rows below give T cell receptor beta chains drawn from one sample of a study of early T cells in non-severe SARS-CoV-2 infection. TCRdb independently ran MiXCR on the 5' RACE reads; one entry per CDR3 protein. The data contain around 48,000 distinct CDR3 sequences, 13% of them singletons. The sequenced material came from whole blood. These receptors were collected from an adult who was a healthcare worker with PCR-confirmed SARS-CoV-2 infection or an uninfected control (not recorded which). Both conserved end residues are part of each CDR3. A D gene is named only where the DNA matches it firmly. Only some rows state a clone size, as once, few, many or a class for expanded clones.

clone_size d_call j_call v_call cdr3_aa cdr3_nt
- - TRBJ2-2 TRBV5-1 CASGGRSNTGELFF TGCGCCAGCGGGGGACGATCGAACACCGGGGAGCTGTTTTTT
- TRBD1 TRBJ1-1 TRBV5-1 CASSPLRGDWYTEAFF TGCGCCAGCAGCCCCCTCAGGGGGGATTGGTACACTGAAGCTTTCTTT
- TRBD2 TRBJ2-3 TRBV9 CASSVGLATDTQYF TGTGCCAGCAGCGTAGGACTAGCGACAGATACGCAGTATTTT
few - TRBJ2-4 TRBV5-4 CASSLPGNYIQYF TGTGCCAGCAGCCTTCCGGGAAACTACATTCAGTACTTC
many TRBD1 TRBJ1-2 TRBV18 CASSPQTGDYGYTF TGTGCCAGCTCACCACAGACAGGGGACTATGGCTACACCTTC
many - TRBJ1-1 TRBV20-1 CSAAPGGTVNTEAFF TGCAGTGCTGCCCCCGGTGGGACGGTGAACACTGAAGCTTTCTTT
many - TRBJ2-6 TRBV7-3 CASRRPGRVSGANVLTF TGTGCCAGCAGGCGCCCGGGACGCGTCTCTGGGGCCAACGTCCTGACTTTC
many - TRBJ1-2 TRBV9 CASSVRAYGYTF TGTGCCAGCAGCGTGAGGGCATATGGCTACACCTTC
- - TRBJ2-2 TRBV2 CASSEGQPPNTGELFF TGTGCCAGCAGTGAAGGGCAGCCTCCGAACACCGGGGAGCTGTTTTTT
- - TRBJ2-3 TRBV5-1 CASSLGRPTDTQYF TGCGCCAGCAGCTTAGGCCGACCCACAGATACGCAGTATTTT
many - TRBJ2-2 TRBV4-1 CASSQDLSPGRTGELFF TGCGCCAGCAGCCAAGATCTTTCCCCAGGGCGCACCGGGGAGCTGTTTTTT
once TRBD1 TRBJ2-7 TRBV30 CAWSRDSYEQYF TGTGCCTGGAGTAGGGACAGCTACGAGCAGTACTTC
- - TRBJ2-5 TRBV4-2 CASSPESRRQQETQYF TGTGCCAGCAGCCCTGAATCGCGCCGTCAGCAAGAGACCCAGTACTTC
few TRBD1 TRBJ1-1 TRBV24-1 CATSVQGEFGTEAFF TGTGCCACCAGTGTACAGGGGGAGTTTGGCACTGAAGCTTTCTTT
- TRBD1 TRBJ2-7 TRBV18 CASSQSTGGIYEQYF TGTGCCAGCTCACAATCGACAGGGGGCATCTACGAGCAGTACTTC
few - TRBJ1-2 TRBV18 CASSPRGRVGYGYTF TGTGCCAGCTCACCACGTGGCCGGGTAGGGTATGGCTACACCTTC
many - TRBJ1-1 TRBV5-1 CASSLGQVNTEAFF TGCGCCAGCAGCTTGGGGCAGGTGAACACTGAAGCTTTCTTT
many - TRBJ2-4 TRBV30 CAWSDSYSYLAKNIQYF TGTGCCTGGAGTGATTCATACAGTTACCTAGCCAAAAACATTCAGTACTTC
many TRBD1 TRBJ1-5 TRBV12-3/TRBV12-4 CASRPTGDFQPQHF TGTGCCAGCCGACCGACAGGGGATTTCCAGCCCCAGCATTTT
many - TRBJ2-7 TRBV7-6 CASSLGGPYEQYF TGTGCCAGCAGCTTAGGGGGGCCCTACGAGCAGTACTTC
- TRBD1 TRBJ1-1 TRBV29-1 CSGGQGANTEAFF TGCAGCGGGGGACAGGGAGCGAACACTGAAGCTTTCTTT
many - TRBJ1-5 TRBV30 CAWTYDPAQPQHF TGTGCCTGGACCTACGACCCGGCGCAGCCCCAGCATTTT
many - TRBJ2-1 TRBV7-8 CASSLPYLKDEQFF TGTGCCAGCAGCTTACCCTATTTGAAGGATGAGCAGTTCTTC
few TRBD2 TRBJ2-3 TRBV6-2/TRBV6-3 CASSLVLAGVDTQYF TGTGCCAGCAGTCTGGTGCTAGCGGGAGTGGATACGCAGTATTTT
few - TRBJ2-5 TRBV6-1 CASSDQVRLYQETQYF TGTGCCAGCAGTGATCAGGTCAGACTGTACCAAGAGACCCAGTACTTC
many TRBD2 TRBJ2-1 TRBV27 CASSTPSGSGSNEQFF TGTGCCAGCAGTACTCCTAGCGGGAGCGGTAGCAATGAGCAGTTCTTC
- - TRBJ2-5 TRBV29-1 CSVSYGETQYF TGCAGCGTGAGCTATGGGGAGACCCAGTACTTC
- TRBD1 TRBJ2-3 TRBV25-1 CASSEDRVSDTQYF TGTGCCAGCAGTGAGGACAGGGTCTCAGATACGCAGTATTTT
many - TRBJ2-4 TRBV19 CASSNRTEAKNIQYF TGTGCCAGTAGTAATCGGACAGAAGCCAAAAACATTCAGTACTTC
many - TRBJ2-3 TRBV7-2 CASSPYPLDDTQYF TGTGCCAGCAGCCCCTACCCCTTAGACGATACGCAGTATTTT
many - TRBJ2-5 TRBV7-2 CASSLVPSAQTQYF TGTGCCAGCAGCTTAGTACCGTCTGCACAGACCCAGTACTTC
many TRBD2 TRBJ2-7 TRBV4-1 CASSQGVGGTYEQYF TGCGCCAGCAGCCAAGGGGTCGGGGGGACCTACGAGCAGTACTTC
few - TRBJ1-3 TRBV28 CASSLYRDTIYF TGTGCCAGCAGTTTATATCGGGATACCATATATTTT
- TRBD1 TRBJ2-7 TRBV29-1 CSVEVPGTAYEQYF TGCAGCGTTGAAGTTCCCGGGACAGCCTACGAGCAGTACTTC
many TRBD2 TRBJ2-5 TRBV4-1 CASSQPARGLAETQYF TGCGCCAGCAGCCAACCCGCCCGAGGACTAGCGGAGACCCAGTACTTC
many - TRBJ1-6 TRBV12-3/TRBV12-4 CGRWGTVYNSPLHF TGTGGGAGGTGGGGCACCGTTTATAATTCACCCCTCCACTTT
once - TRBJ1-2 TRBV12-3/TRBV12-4 CASSLGGIYGYTF TGTGCCAGCAGTTTAGGGGGGATCTATGGCTACACCTTC
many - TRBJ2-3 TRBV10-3 CAISTSQGGSTDTQYF TGTGCCATCAGTACTAGCCAGGGCGGGAGCACAGATACGCAGTATTTT
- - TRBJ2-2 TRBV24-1 CATSDSWGSPNTGELFF TGTGCCACCAGTGATTCGTGGGGGAGTCCGAACACCGGGGAGCTGTTTTTT
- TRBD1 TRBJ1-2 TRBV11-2 CASSPRTGALNYGYTF TGTGCCAGCAGCCCCCGGACAGGGGCCCTTAACTATGGCTACACCTTC
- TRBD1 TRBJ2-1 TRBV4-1 CASSQATGDRRYNEQFF TGCGCCAGCAGCCAGGCAACCGGGGACAGAAGATACAATGAGCAGTTCTTC